Below, one T cell receptor beta chain is given with its context. The antigen is undetermined. The data are from a study of T cell repertoires in cytomegalovirus infection. V trimming: 6 bases; J trimming: 8 bases; junction bases outside the gene matches: 10. CDR1 and CDR2 (germline): MNHEY, SVGAGI. The CDR3 sequence is 14 residues long. In TCRdb, the reads were re-called with MiXCR into one record per CDR3 protein. The sample consists of fewer than 1,000,000 distinct CDR3 sequences, around 32% of them appearing once. This rearrangement joins TRBV6-5 to TRBJ2-1; 7 bases are shared with TRBD1. The TCR originated in a human donor in good health (CMV status not recorded). Some clones in this sample may be carry-over from other donors' samples. This specimen was cultured CD8+ T cells from PBMCs, taken from culture after CMV antigen stimulation. The CDR3 DNA follows: TGTGCCAGCAGGGGTGACAGGGAGTGGTATGAGCAGTTCTTC. It specifies CASRGDREWYEQFF.